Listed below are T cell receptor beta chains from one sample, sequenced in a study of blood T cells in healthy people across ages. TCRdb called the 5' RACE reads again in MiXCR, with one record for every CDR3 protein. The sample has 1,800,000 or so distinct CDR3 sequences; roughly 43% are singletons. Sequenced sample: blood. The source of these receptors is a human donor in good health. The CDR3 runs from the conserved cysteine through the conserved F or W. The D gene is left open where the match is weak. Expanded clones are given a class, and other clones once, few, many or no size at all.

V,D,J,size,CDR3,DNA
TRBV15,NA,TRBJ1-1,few,CATSRYTEAFF,TGTGCCACCAGCAGATACACTGAAGCTTTCTTT
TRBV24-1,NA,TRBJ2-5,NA,CATSATGAGTQYF,TGTGCCACCAGTGCAACGGGCGCCGGGACCCAGTACTTC
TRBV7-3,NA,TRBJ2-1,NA,CASSQNYYYNEQFF,TGTGCCAGCAGCCAAAACTACTACTACAATGAGCAGTTCTTC
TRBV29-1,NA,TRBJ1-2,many,CSVVPTGYSVYGYTF,TGCAGCGTGGTCCCAACAGGGTACAGCGTCTATGGCTACACCTTC
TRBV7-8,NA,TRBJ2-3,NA,CASSPGRLLDTQYF,TGTGCCAGCAGCCCCGGCAGGTTGTTAGATACGCAGTATTTT
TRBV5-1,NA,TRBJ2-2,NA,CASSLNRRAGELFF,TGCGCCAGTAGCTTGAACAGAAGGGCCGGGGAGCTGTTTTTT
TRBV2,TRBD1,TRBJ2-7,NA,CASSGGTGFYEQYF,TGTGCCAGCAGTGGCGGGACAGGGTTTTACGAGCAGTACTTC
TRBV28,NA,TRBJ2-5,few,CASSLYNQEQYF,TGTGCCAGCAGTTTATATAATCAAGAGCAGTACTTC
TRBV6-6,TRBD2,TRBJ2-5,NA,CASHWGLAGGGETQYF,TGTGCCAGCCATTGGGGGCTAGCGGGGGGAGGGGAGACCCAGTACTTC
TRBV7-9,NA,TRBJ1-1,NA,CASSDRHLEAFF,TGTGCCAGCAGCGATCGACACCTTGAAGCTTTCTTT
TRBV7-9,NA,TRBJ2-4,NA,CASSSLGVIQYF,TGTGCCAGCAGCTCCCTAGGCGTCATTCAGTACTTC
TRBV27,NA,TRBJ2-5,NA,CASTRRRGQETQYF,TGTGCCAGCACCAGACGTAGGGGCCAAGAGACCCAGTACTTC
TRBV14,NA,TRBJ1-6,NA,CASSQRQNSPLHF,TGTGCCAGCAGCCAGCGACAGAATTCACCCCTCCACTTT
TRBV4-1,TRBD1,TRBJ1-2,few,CASSQSAGTGNGYTF,TGCGCCAGCAGCCAGAGCGCCGGGACAGGGAATGGCTACACCTTC
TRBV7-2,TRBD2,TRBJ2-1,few,CASTSGGTSGANEQFF,TGTGCCAGCACCTCCGGGGGGACTAGCGGGGCCAATGAGCAGTTCTTC
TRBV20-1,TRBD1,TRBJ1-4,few,CSAPDRGERLFF,TGCAGTGCTCCGGACAGGGGCGAGAGACTGTTTTTT
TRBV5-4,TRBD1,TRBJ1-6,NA,CASSSTRQGTSPLHF,TGTGCCAGCAGCTCGACCCGACAGGGGACTTCACCCCTCCACTTT
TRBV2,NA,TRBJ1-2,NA,CASSERQNNYGYTF,TGTGCCAGCAGTGAAAGGCAGAACAACTATGGCTACACCTTC
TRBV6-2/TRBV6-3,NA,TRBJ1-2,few,CASSYSYNYGYTF,TGTGCCAGCAGTTACAGTTATAACTATGGCTACACCTTC
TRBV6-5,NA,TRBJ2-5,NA,CASSFIGRGEGETQYF,TGTGCCAGCAGTTTTATTGGCAGGGGGGAAGGAGAGACCCAGTACTTC
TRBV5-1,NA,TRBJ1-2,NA,CASSLEGDPVNYGYTF,TGCGCCAGCAGCTTGGAGGGGGACCCTGTAAACTATGGCTACACCTTC
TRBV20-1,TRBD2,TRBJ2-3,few,CSARGTSAVDTQYF,TGCAGTGCCCGAGGCACTAGCGCAGTAGATACGCAGTATTTT
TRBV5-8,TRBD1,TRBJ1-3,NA,CASSLGDSFSGNTIYF,TGTGCCAGCAGCTTAGGGGACAGCTTCTCTGGAAACACCATATATTTT
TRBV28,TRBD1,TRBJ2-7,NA,CASSTRRDRGSGEQYF,TGTGCCAGCTCCACCCGTCGGGACAGGGGGTCTGGTGAGCAGTACTTC
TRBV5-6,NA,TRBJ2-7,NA,CASSYDRNSYEQYF,TGTGCCAGCAGCTACGACAGGAACTCCTACGAGCAGTACTTC
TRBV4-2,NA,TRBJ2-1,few,CASSPTVNEQFF,TGTGCCAGCAGCCCAACCGTAAATGAGCAGTTCTTC
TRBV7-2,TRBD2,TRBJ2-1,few,CASSLVGSGADNEQFF,TGTGCCAGCAGCTTAGTTGGTAGCGGGGCCGACAATGAGCAGTTCTTC
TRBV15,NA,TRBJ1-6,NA,CATSRDRVARVPLHF,TGTGCCACCAGCAGAGATCGCGTGGCGCGTGTACCCCTCCACTTT
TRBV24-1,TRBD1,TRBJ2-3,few,CATNDRVGTDTQYF,TGTGCCACCAATGACAGGGTAGGAACAGATACGCAGTATTTT
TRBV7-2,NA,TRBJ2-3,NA,CASTWRADTQYF,TGTGCCAGCACTTGGAGGGCAGATACGCAGTATTTT
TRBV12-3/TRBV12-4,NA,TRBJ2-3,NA,CASSSILGVTDTQYF,TGTGCCAGCAGTTCCATCCTAGGGGTCACAGATACGCAGTATTTT
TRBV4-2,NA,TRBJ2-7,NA,CASSQGGSRGANEQYF,TGTGCCAGCAGCCAAGGAGGGAGTCGCGGGGCAAACGAGCAGTACTTC
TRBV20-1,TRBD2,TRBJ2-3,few,CSAGGTGLAGRDTQYF,TGCAGTGCTGGGGGCACGGGACTAGCGGGGAGGGATACGCAGTATTTT
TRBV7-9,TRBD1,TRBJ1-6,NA,CASSVGQGAGTLHF,TGTGCCAGCAGCGTCGGACAGGGGGCCGGAACCCTCCACTTT